Each of the 7 T cell receptor beta chains below was sequenced from the same sample in a study of blood T cell repertoires in COVID-19. Generated by immunoSEQ multiplex PCR, the TCRdb table keeps only in-frame clones and is missing some. This table has more than 200,000 clones, approximately 81% appearing once. The sequenced sample was peripheral blood. The source is a woman over 75 with COVID-19, enrolled during active disease.

The V gene is TRBV7-8, the J gene TRBJ1-4; D possibly corresponds to TRBD1 (5 bases). V was shortened by 2 bases and J by 15 bases, with 22 bases between the two germline ends. Germline values: CDR1 SGHVS, CDR2 FQNEAQ. The CDR3 runs to 15 residues. CDR3 sequence reads: CASSLTGLNEKGVFF. The CDR3 DNA reads as TGTGCCAGCAGCTTAACAGGCCTTAATGAAAAAGGGGTGTTTTTT.

The chain combines TRBV28 with TRBJ2-3; 9 bases fit TRBD2. The CDR3 runs 13 residues. In germline, CDR1 is MDHEN, CDR2 SYDVKM. The trim removed 11 bases at V and 5 bases at J, leaving 8 bases unmatched. The CDR3 DNA reads as TGTGCCGGAAGGCGGGGGGGCCAAGATACGCAGTATTTT. As protein: CAGRRGGQDTQYF.

The chain combines TRBV20-1 with TRBJ1-4; D is ambiguous. The CDR3 loop spans 11 amino acids. V lost 5 bases to trimming and J lost 7 bases, with 8 bases between them. Germline V gene sequence: CDR1 DFQATT, CDR2 SNEGSKA (reference sequence). CDR3: CSAVDSEKLFF. In nucleotides, the CDR3 is TGCAGTGCTGTCGATAGTGAAAAACTGTTTTTT.

The chain combines TRBV19 with TRBJ2-1; TRBD2 agrees at 13 bases. This CDR3 spans 20 amino acids. Looked up from germline, CDR1 is LNHDA and CDR2 is SQIVND (reference sequence). With 4 bases clipped from V and 4 bases from J, the junction kept 16 bases outside the gene matches. The CDR3, as DNA: TGTGCCAGTAGTACCGGACTAGCGGGGGATCCCACGAGAATTTACAATGAGCAGTTCTTC. It yields the protein CASSTGLAGDPTRIYNEQFF.

The chain uses TRBV2 and TRBJ1-3; D possibly corresponds to TRBD1 (5 bases). Germline V gives CDR1 SNHLY, CDR2 FYNNEI. The length of the CDR3 is 14 residues. Trimming took off 4 bases at V and 0 bases at J, with 7 bases between the two ends. This chain's CDR3 is CASSAGGSGNTIYF. DNA of the CDR3: TGTGCCAGCAGTGCGGGGGGCTCTGGAAACACCATATATTTT.

This clone was seen a single time. This sequence joins TRBV4-2 and TRBJ2-5; D gene ambiguous. The CDR3 is made up of 15 amino acids. The V and J ends lost 2 bases and 2 bases respectively, with 12 bases between them. Germline V gene sequence: CDR1 LGHNA, CDR2 YNFKEQ. In DNA form, the CDR3 reads TGTGCCAGCAGCCAAAGACTCGGCCTTCAAGAGACCCAGTACTTC. This translates into CASSQRLGLQETQYF.

This rearrangement joins TRBV19 to TRBJ2-3; D is unresolved. Trimming shortened V by 3 bases and J by 0 bases, and 4 bases separated the two germline ends. Germline V gives CDR1 LNHDA, CDR2 SQIVND (reference sequence). The CDR3 loop spans 13 amino acids. CDR3 nucleotides: TGTGCCAGTAGTATTCAGAGCACAGATACGCAGTATTTT. This sequence encodes CASSIQSTDTQYF.